This paragraph covers one T cell receptor beta chain sequence. The antigen remains undetermined. The source of the sample is a study of cytomegalovirus exposure and HLA in healthy donors. Study background: It was reported in a later analysis that the 120 or so validation repertoires used the same platform as the approximately 600 first-cohort repertoires.

This table comes from immunoSEQ multiplex PCR, and its TCRdb copy is limited to in-frame clones, with some not included. The data show around 65,000 clones, about 91% seen once. Study results and limitations: Most TCR sequences showed up rarely, but some public TCRs showed up in many donors. Subsequent analysis revealed that first-cohort TCR clusters tended to co-occur in the approximately 120 validation repertoires. Researchers counted over 150 TCR beta chains as cytomegalovirus-associated.

With 1 base removed from V and 4 bases from J, the gap between germline ends came to 8 bases. CDR3 length: 13 residues. From germline, CDR1 is SGHNT and CDR2 YYREEE (reference sequence). The chain has TRBV5-4 and TRBJ1-1; D gene unclear. Sequencing was done on a sample of PBMCs. The TCR sequence derives from a man aged 18 to 30 in good health and CMV-seropositive. CDR3 nucleotides: TGTGCCAGCAGCTTGTCCTATGGCACTGAAGCTTTCTTT. The encoded protein is CASSLSYGTEAFF. Using reference TRBV5-4 and TRBJ1-1 for the parts outside the CDR3, the full variable domain is ETGVTQSPTHLIKTRGQQVTLRCSSQSGHNTVSWYQQALGQGPQFIFQYYREEENGRGNFPPRFSGLQFPNYSSELNVNALELDDSALYLCASSLSYGTEAFFGQGTRLTVV.